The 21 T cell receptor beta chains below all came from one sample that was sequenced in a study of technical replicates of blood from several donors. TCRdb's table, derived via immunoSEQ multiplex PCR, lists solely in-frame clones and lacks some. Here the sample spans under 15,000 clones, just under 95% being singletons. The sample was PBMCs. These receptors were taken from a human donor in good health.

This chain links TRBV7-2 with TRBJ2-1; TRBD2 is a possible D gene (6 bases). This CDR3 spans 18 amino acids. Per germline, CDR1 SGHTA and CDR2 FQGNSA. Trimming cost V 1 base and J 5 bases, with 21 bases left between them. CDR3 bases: TGTGCCAGCAGCTTAGGGGCAAGCGGGTCCTCAAGGGACAATGAGCAGTTCTTC. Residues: CASSLGASGSSRDNEQFF.

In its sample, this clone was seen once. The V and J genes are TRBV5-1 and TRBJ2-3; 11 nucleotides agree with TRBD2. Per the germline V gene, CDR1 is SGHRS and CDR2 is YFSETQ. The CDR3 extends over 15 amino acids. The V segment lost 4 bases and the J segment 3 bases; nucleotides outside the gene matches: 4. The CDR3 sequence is CASSLLAGGTDTQYF. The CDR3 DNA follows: TGCGCCAGCAGCCTTCTAGCGGGAGGAACAGATACGCAGTATTTT.

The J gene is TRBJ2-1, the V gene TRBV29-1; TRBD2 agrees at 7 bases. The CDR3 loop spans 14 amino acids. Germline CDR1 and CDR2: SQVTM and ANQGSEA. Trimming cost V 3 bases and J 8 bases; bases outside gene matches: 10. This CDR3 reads CSVDGREGLDEQFF. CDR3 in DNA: TGCAGCGTTGATGGGAGGGAGGGCCTCGATGAGCAGTTCTTC.

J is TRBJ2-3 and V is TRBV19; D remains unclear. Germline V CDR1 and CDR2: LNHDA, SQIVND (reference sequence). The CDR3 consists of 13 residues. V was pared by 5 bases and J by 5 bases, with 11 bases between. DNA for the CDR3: TGTGCCAGTAGTGGCCACTATGAAGATACGCAGTATTTT. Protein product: CASSGHYEDTQYF.

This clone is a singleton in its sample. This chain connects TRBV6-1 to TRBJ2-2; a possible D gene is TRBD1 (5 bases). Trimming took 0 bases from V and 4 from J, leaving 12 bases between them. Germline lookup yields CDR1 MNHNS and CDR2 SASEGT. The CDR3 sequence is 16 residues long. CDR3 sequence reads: CASSEAPGLGTGELFF. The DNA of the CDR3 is TGTGCCAGCAGTGAAGCTCCAGGGTTGGGCACCGGGGAGCTGTTTTTT.

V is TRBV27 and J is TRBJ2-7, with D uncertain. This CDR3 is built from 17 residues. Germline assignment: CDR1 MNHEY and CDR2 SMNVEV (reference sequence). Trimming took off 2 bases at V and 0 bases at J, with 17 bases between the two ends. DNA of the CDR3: TGTGCCAGCAGTTTAAGGAGTCAGCGAGTTGACTCCTACGAGCAGTACTTC. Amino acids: CASSLRSQRVDSYEQYF.

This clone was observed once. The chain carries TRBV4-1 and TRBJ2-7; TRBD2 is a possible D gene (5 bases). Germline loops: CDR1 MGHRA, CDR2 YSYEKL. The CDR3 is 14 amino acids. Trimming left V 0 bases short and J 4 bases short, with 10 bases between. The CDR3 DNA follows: TGCGCCAGCAGCCAAGACCGAAGCGGATACGAGCAGTACTTC. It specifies CASSQDRSGYEQYF.

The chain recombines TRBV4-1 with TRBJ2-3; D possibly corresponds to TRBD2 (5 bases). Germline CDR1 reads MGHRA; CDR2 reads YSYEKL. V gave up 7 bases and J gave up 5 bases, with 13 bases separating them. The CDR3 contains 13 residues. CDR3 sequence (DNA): TGCGCCAGCACTTCACTAGAGGTAGATACGCAGTATTTT. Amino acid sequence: CASTSLEVDTQYF.

CDR3 coding DNA: TGTGCCATCACACAGACCGGGGGGTGGGGTAATAGCAATCAGCCCCAGCATTTT. Translated, it gives CAITQTGGWGNSNQPQHF. The rearrangement links TRBV21-1 to TRBJ1-5. TRBV21-1 is a pseudogene locus. The CDR3 spans 18 residues.

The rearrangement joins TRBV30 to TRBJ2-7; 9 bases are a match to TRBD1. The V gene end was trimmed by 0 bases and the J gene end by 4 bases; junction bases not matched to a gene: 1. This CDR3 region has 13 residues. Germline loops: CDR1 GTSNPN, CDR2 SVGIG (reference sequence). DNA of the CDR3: TGTGCCTGGAGTGTAGGACAGGGGTACGAGCAGTACTTC. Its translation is CAWSVGQGYEQYF. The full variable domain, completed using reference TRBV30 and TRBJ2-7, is SQTIHQWPATLVQPVGSPLSLECTVEGTSNPNLYWYRQAAGRGLQLLFYSVGIGQISSEVPQNLSASRPQDRQFILSSKKLLLSDSGFYLCAWSVGQGYEQYFGPGTRLTVT.

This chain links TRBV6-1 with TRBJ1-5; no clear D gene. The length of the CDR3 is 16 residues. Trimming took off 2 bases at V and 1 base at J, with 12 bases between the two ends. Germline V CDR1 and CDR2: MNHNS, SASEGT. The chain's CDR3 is CASSEWRVQSNQPQHF. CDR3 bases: TGTGCCAGCAGTGAATGGAGGGTCCAGAGCAATCAGCCCCAGCATTTT.

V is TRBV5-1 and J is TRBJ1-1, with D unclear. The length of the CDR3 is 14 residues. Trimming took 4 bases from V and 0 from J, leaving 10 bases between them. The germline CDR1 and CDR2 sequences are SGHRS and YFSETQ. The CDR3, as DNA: TGCGCCAGCAGCCCTCAGAACATGAACACTGAAGCTTTCTTT. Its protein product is CASSPQNMNTEAFF. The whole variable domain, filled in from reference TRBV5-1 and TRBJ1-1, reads KAGVTQTPRYLIKTRGQQVTLSCSPISGHRSVSWYQQTPGQGLQFLFEYFSETQRNKGNFPGRFSGRQFSNSRSEMNVSTLELGDSALYLCASSPQNMNTEAFFGQGTRLTVV.

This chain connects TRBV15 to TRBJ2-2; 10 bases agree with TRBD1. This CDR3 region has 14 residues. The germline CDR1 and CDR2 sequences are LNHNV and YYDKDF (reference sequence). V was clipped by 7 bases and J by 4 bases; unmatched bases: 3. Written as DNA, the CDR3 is TGTGCCACCATCCGGGACAGGGGCACCGGGGAGCTGTTTTTT. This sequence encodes CATIRDRGTGELFF.

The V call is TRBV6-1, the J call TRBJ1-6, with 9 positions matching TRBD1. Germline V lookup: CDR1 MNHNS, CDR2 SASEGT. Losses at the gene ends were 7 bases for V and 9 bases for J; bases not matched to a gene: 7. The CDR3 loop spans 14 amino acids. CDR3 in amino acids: CASIPTGGSSPLHF. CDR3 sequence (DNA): TGTGCCAGCATACCGACAGGGGGTAGTTCACCCCTCCACTTT.

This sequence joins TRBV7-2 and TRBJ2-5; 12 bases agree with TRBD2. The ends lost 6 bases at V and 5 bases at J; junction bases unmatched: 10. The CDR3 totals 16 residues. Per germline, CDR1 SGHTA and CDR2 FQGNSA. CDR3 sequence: CASSQGLAGRRETQYF. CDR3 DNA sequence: TGTGCCAGCAGTCAAGGACTAGCGGGGCGACGGGAGACCCAGTACTTC.

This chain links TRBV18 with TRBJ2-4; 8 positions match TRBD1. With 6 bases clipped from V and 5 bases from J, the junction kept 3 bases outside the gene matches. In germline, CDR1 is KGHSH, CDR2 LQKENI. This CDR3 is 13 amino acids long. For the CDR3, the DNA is TGTGCCAGCTCCCAGGGACAGGAAAACATTCAGTACTTC. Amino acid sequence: CASSQGQENIQYF. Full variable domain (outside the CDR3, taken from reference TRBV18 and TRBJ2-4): NAGVMQNPRHLVRRRGQEARLRCSPMKGHSHVYWYRQLPEEGLKFMVYLQKENIIDESGMPKERFSAEFPKEGPSILRIQQVVRGDSAAYFCASSQGQENIQYFGAGTRLSVL.

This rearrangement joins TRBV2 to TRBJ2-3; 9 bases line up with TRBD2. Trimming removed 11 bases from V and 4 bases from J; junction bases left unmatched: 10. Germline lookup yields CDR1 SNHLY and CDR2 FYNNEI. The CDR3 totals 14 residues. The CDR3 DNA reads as TGTGCCTCCTCTGGGCGGGAGGGGCCAGATACGCAGTATTTT. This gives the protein CASSGREGPDTQYF.

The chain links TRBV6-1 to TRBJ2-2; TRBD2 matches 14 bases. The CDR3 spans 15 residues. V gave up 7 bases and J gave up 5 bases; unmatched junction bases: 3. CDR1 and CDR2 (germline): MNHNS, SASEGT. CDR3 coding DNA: TGTGCCAGCACCAGACTAGCGGGAGGGACCGGGGAGCTGTTTTTT. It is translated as CASTRLAGGTGELFF.

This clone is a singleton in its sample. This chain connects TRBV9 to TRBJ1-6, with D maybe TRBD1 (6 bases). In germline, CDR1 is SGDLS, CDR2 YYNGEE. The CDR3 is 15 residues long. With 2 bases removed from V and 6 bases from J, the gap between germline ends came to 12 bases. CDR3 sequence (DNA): TGTGCCAGCAGCGTCGAAGGACAGCGTAATTCACCCCTCCACTTT. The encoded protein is CASSVEGQRNSPLHF.

The CDR3, as DNA: TGTGCCAGCAGCCCCAGGGCTAGCGGGTTGAATGAGCAGTTCTTC. Its protein is CASSPRASGLNEQFF. This chain links TRBV13 with TRBJ2-1; 8 bases agree with TRBD2. V was pared by 5 bases and J by 7 bases, with 10 bases of the junction left unmatched. The CDR3 contains 15 residues. Germline V gives CDR1 PRHDT, CDR2 FYEKMQ (reference sequence).

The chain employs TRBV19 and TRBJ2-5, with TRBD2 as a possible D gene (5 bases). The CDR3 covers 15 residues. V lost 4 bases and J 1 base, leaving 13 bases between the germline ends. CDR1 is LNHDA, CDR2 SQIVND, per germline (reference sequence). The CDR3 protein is CASSNGVGSQETQYF. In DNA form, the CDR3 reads TGTGCCAGTAGTAACGGGGTAGGGTCCCAAGAGACCCAGTACTTC. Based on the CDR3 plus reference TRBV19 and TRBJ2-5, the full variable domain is DGGITQSPKYLFRKEGQNVTLSCEQNLNHDAMYWYRQDPGQGLRLIYYSQIVNDFQKGDIAEGYSVSREKKESFPLTVTSAQKNPTAFYLCASSNGVGSQETQYFGPGTRLLVL.